The clone carrying this TCR beta chain came up a few times. Antigen specificity is unknown. Specified treatment: roughly 11-day PBMC culture with coronavirus spike peptide pools or control peptides (ViraFEST assay). The record originates from a study of vaccination and CD4 T cells after COVID-19. Across the whole study: The convalescents comprised six males and four females, two of them Hispanic. Researchers treated cells with overlapping spike peptides taken from SARS-CoV-2, HCoV-NL63, HCoV-OC43 and HCoV-229E. Findings and limits, study-wide: Post-vaccination, and not before, a median 86.3% of reactive clones appeared in convalescent patients.

Sequenced with the Oncomine TCR Beta short-read assay was DNA taken from cultured CD4+ T cells. The genomic DNA was obtained from cultured CD4+ T cells by extraction with the QIAamp micro DNA kit. Each CDR3 protein is one row after TCRdb ran MiXCR on the PCR reads. The sample holds about 14,000 distinct CDR3 sequences, roughly 21% seen once. The germline V gene has CDR1 LGHNA and CDR2 YSLEER. V shed 1 base and J 6 bases; nucleotides not matched to a gene: 2. The CDR3 consists of 14 residues. Sequencing was done on a sample of cultured CD4+ T cells from blood. The source is a human donor with COVID-19. This chain uses TRBV4-3 with TRBJ2-3; 9 nucleotides match TRBD2. CDR3 region: CASSQGTSVDTQYF. The DNA of the CDR3 is TGCGCCAGCAGCCAAGGGACTAGCGTGGATACGCAGTATTTT.